This T cell receptor (beta chain) was recorded in a study of blood T cells in healthy people across ages. Overall study context: Template switching caught about one barcoded beta molecule for each two T cells.

A second PCR of roughly 6 to 12 cycles used a sample-barcoded 5' primer and a J-beta primer mix. The yield of each sample was at least 2.5 million CDR3-containing paired-end reads. One entry per CDR3 protein, called by TCRdb with MiXCR from the 5' RACE reads. The table records about 2 million distinct CDR3 sequences, about 49% of them present only once. Germline trimming cut 6 bases from V and 0 bases from J; bases unmatched to any gene: 7. Per the germline V gene, CDR1 is SEHNR and CDR2 is FQNEAQ (reference sequence). CDR3 size: 16 residues. This clonotype has more than one count but fewer than ten. The antigen remains undetermined. Study findings and constraints: Naive and antigen-experienced cells could not be conclusively compared, given unsorted PBMCs. Investigators viewed diversity estimates from one million T cells as underestimates, the study reported.

The V and J genes are TRBV7-9 and TRBJ2-1; TRBD1 agrees at 8 bases. The source of this sequence is a woman between 40 and 50 years old in good health. What was sequenced was blood. The CDR3 DNA reads TGTGCCAGCAGTCCTTATACAGGGGGCTCCTACAATGAGCAGTTCTTC. Protein sequence: CASSPYTGGSYNEQFF.